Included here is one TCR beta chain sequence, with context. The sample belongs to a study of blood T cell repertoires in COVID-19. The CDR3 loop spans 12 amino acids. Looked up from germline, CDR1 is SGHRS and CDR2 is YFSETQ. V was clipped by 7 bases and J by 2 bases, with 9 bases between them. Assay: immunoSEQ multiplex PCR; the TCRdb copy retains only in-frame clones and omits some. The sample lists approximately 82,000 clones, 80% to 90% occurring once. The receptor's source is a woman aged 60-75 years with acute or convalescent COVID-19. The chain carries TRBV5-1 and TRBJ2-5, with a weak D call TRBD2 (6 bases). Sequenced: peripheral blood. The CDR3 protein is CASGGLQETQYF. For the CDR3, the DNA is TGCGCCAGCGGGGGACTTCAAGAGACCCAGTACTTC.